Listed below are T cell receptor beta chains from one sample, sequenced in a study of blood T cell repertoires in COVID-19. Profiling relied on immunoSEQ multiplex PCR, and the TCRdb table lists in-frame clones only, not all of them. The sample comprises 150,000 or so clones, more than 75% of which are singletons, and 6.5% to 8.5% rests with the top ten. The sequencing input was PBMCs or T cells enriched from blood (not recorded which). The receptor source for this set is a woman in her fifties or sixties who had recovered from COVID-19. CDR3s leave out the opening cysteine and the closing phenylalanine or tryptophan. Each record gives: V gene, J gene, D gene, CDR3 protein. A D gene is named only where the DNA matches it firmly.

V: TRBV11-2; J: TRBJ1-2; D: NA; CDR3: ASTPGGTSNYGYT
V: TRBV25-1; J: TRBJ1-2; D: TRBD1; CDR3: ASSDSDRGNYGYT
V: TRBV3-1/TRBV3-2; J: TRBJ2-1; D: NA; CDR3: ASSPYPSVASYNEQF
V: TRBV3-1/TRBV3-2; J: TRBJ1-2; D: TRBD1; CDR3: ASSQLGHRGPYGYT
V: TRBV7-2; J: TRBJ2-1; D: TRBD2; CDR3: ASSLTQLAGGGNEQF
V: TRBV18; J: TRBJ2-3; D: TRBD2; CDR3: ASSPQIAGGPRDTQY
V: TRBV7-2; J: TRBJ2-7; D: NA; CDR3: ASSPRQSFVSYEQY
V: TRBV19; J: TRBJ1-5; D: NA; CDR3: ASSMQGLGQPQH
V: TRBV12-3/TRBV12-4; J: TRBJ1-1; D: NA; CDR3: ASSSWNTEAF
V: TRBV19; J: TRBJ1-6; D: TRBD1; CDR3: ASSDLPQGRNSPLH
V: TRBV19; J: TRBJ1-4; D: NA; CDR3: ASSIPSTGILRLF
V: TRBV7-2; J: TRBJ2-7; D: NA; CDR3: ASSLELADSYEQY
V: TRBV18; J: TRBJ1-1; D: NA; CDR3: ASSPLGQGEAF
V: TRBV6-5; J: TRBJ2-3; D: TRBD1; CDR3: ATRDRVSSTQY
V: TRBV7-3; J: TRBJ2-3; D: TRBD2; CDR3: ASSPRLAGGTDTQY
V: TRBV7-3; J: TRBJ2-2; D: NA; CDR3: ASSLDGGGGELF
V: TRBV7-2; J: TRBJ1-4; D: NA; CDR3: ASSFDRGEKLF
V: TRBV11-3; J: TRBJ1-1; D: NA; CDR3: ASSLQRASAEAF
V: TRBV4-3; J: TRBJ2-3; D: TRBD2; CDR3: ASSQGKLAGGGTDTQY
V: TRBV5-6; J: TRBJ1-4; D: TRBD1; CDR3: ASSLVWDRSTNEKLF
V: TRBV2; J: TRBJ2-1; D: TRBD2; CDR3: ASTLTGTTTNEQF
V: TRBV27; J: TRBJ2-2; D: TRBD2; CDR3: ASSLSPGGASGELF
V: TRBV2; J: TRBJ1-1; D: TRBD1; CDR3: ASRPVDRGNTEAF
V: TRBV7-9; J: TRBJ1-1; D: TRBD1; CDR3: ASSLALTGFQTEAF
V: TRBV6-2/TRBV6-3; J: TRBJ1-5; D: NA; CDR3: ASSYSGYSNQPQH
V: TRBV15; J: TRBJ2-2; D: TRBD2; CDR3: ATSRGDSGGAAGELF
V: TRBV3-1/TRBV3-2; J: TRBJ1-1; D: TRBD1; CDR3: ASSHPDRGPEAF
V: TRBV3-1/TRBV3-2; J: TRBJ2-1; D: TRBD2; CDR3: ASRPPGLPYNEQF
V: TRBV18; J: TRBJ2-3; D: TRBD2; CDR3: ASSRTSGVSTDTQY
V: TRBV15; J: TRBJ2-7; D: NA; CDR3: ATSRGDTSYEQY
V: TRBV5-6; J: TRBJ2-1; D: TRBD2; CDR3: ASSPGLAGDYNEQF
V: TRBV27; J: TRBJ1-2; D: TRBD1; CDR3: ASSLQGDYGYT
V: TRBV7-6; J: TRBJ2-6; D: NA; CDR3: ASSSVPSGANVLT
V: TRBV12-5; J: TRBJ2-7; D: NA; CDR3: ASGPTAGEQY
V: TRBV4-2; J: TRBJ1-2; D: TRBD1; CDR3: ASSDGTGGLSSNYGYT
V: TRBV27; J: TRBJ1-1; D: NA; CDR3: ATGGWTEAF
V: TRBV12-3/TRBV12-4; J: TRBJ1-2; D: NA; CDR3: ASSFPAGGGYT
V: TRBV24-1; J: TRBJ2-1; D: NA; CDR3: ATSDLRRGEQF
V: TRBV5-5; J: TRBJ1-4; D: NA; CDR3: ASSSITSRGAPTNEKLF
V: TRBV7-9; J: TRBJ1-1; D: TRBD1; CDR3: ASTRQGGAVNTEAF
V: TRBV6-2/TRBV6-3; J: TRBJ1-1; D: TRBD1; CDR3: ASSPLQGHTEAF
V: TRBV6-5; J: TRBJ2-5; D: NA; CDR3: ASSYFPHFQETQY
V: TRBV2; J: TRBJ1-2; D: NA; CDR3: ASSGYTYGYT
V: TRBV9; J: TRBJ2-3; D: NA; CDR3: ASSVVGVGADTQY
V: TRBV20-1; J: TRBJ1-1; D: NA; CDR3: SASRVTEAF
V: TRBV4-2; J: TRBJ2-7; D: TRBD2; CDR3: ASSSSGGALEQY
V: TRBV7-9; J: TRBJ1-4; D: TRBD1; CDR3: ASSPTGGGHEKLF
V: TRBV3-1/TRBV3-2; J: TRBJ2-4; D: NA; CDR3: ASSQGRQLIQLAKNIQY
V: TRBV7-3; J: TRBJ1-6; D: TRBD1; CDR3: ASSLRGPNSPLH
V: TRBV18; J: TRBJ2-7; D: TRBD2; CDR3: ASSPPGLAGGSHEQY
V: TRBV7-8; J: TRBJ1-6; D: TRBD1; CDR3: ASSLAQEGTEPHNSPLH
V: TRBV29-1; J: TRBJ1-2; D: NA; CDR3: SVSSRGGYT
V: TRBV2; J: TRBJ2-7; D: NA; CDR3: ASRPGQGLPYEQY
V: TRBV6-2/TRBV6-3; J: TRBJ2-1; D: NA; CDR3: ASSYDWDRGIEQF